This T cell receptor beta chain was recorded in a study of CD8+ T cells in alopecia areata. Study as a whole: Among treated patients, oral tofacitinib was administered at 5 to 10 mg twice daily. Overall study results and limits: More clonal than normal scalp was lesional scalp, particularly alopecia totalis/universalis.

Both peripheral blood and punch biopsies of lesional scalp skin were obtained from patients who had alopecia areata. A note on this clone: Its specificity is unknown.

Once RNA had been extracted, it was reverse transcribed into cDNA to act as the sequencing template. Method: immunoSEQ multiplex PCR; TCRdb's copy keeps in-frame clones and lacks some. The sample carries about 150,000 clones, roughly 50% recorded once. Germline V gene lookup returns CDR1 SQVTM and CDR2 ANQGSEA. The CDR3 spans 15 residues. Trimming cost V 6 bases and J 7 bases; bases outside gene matches: 15. V usage is TRBV29-1 and J usage is TRBJ1-1, with TRBD1 identical over 9 bases. This receptor was identified in a human donor with alopecia areata. Sequencing input: CD4+ T cells sorted from blood. Here the CDR3 DNA reads TGCAGCGTGGACCGGGACAGGGTTGGGTTTGGTGAAGCTTTCTTT. Its translation is CSVDRDRVGFGEAFF.